What follows is one T cell receptor beta chain and its context. The antigen is not known. This table comes from immunoSEQ multiplex PCR, and its TCRdb copy is limited to in-frame clones, with some not included. The sample lists around 2.3 million clones; under 97% were seen once. Splitting of CD4+ cells produced CD45RA+ naive and CD45RA-negative memory subsets. Trimming left V 5 bases short and J 0 bases short, with 10 bases between. The germline gives CDR1 MNHEY, CDR2 SVGAGI. The CDR3 is 14 residues long. The data belong to a study of shared clonotypes between healthy human individuals. Notes on the study in general: Sharing across a handful of donors was seen in 4% to 5.5% of naive CD4 clonotypes.

V and J are TRBV6-5 and TRBJ1-2; D may be TRBD1 (5 bases). The origin of this receptor is a man younger than 35 in good health. Sequenced sample: naive CD4+ T cells sorted from blood. Subset specified: CD45RA+ positively selected. The CDR3 sequence is CASSRGLSNYGYTF. Written as DNA, the CDR3 is TGTGCCAGCAGTAGGGGACTATCTAACTATGGCTACACCTTC.